This TCR beta chain was recorded in a study of cytomegalovirus exposure and HLA in healthy donors. Study outcomes and limitations: Reportedly, fewer N-insertions than the approximately 600-donor mean appeared in an Asian-associated ancestry cluster in a later analysis. Reportedly, TCR beta sequences accurately predicted HLA-A and HLA-B alleles in most subjects. In a later analysis, specific HLA alleles were associated with 15,000 to 20,000 TCR beta sequences at a 0.05 false discovery rate.

Points on this clone: Its antigen remains unknown.

Germline CDR1 SEHNR, CDR2 FQNEAQ (reference sequence). V was pared by 1 base and J by 5 bases, with 17 bases between. CDR3 size: 17 residues. The PCR had 60 Vbeta and 13 Jbeta primers. Profiled with immunoSEQ multiplex PCR; TCRdb holds only in-frame clones, not every one. The table shows over 150,000 clones, with about 85% occurring only once. The V and J genes are TRBV7-9 and TRBJ2-2; a weak D match, TRBD1 (6 bases). This sequence originates from a man aged 30 to 45 in good health and CMV-seropositive. The sequencing sample was made of PBMCs. As DNA, the CDR3 is TGTGCCAGCAGCTTAGTAAGTTGGACAGAGCTTACCGGGGAGCTGTTTTTT. As protein: CASSLVSWTELTGELFF.